This T cell receptor (beta chain) derives from a study of OX40 agonist ivuxolimab in advanced cancers. Findings of the study overall: Relative to CD4+ cells, CD8+ T cells on average had more expanded clones. Within 6 weeks, CD4+ and CD8+ blood T cells expanded clonally at 0.1 to 3.0 mg/kg. Among patients with partial responses at 0.1-3.0 mg/kg, clonal expansion was among the lowest. Certain nonresponding patients likewise had low normalized T-cell clonal expansion.

TCRdb's copy holds only in-frame clones and misses some; the assay was immunoSEQ multiplex PCR. This table has approximately 59,000 clones, roughly nine tenths appearing once. With respect to this clone: Its antigen is still unknown.

CDR1 is MNHNY and CDR2 is SVGAGI in the germline V gene (reference sequence). Trimming removed 8 bases from V and 2 bases from J; junction bases left unmatched: 12. This CDR3 comprises 16 residues. The sequence derives from an adult with an advanced solid tumor such as melanoma, head and neck, liver or kidney cancer. Sequenced here: CD4+ or CD8+ T cells sorted from blood, sampled in a trial of the OX40 agonist ivuxolimab. This sequence joins TRBV6-6 and TRBJ1-5; 7 bases agree with TRBD1. CDR3 sequence reads: CASGATGFFGNQPQHF. CDR3 sequence (DNA): TGTGCCAGCGGGGCGACAGGGTTTTTTGGCAATCAGCCCCAGCATTTT.